The rows below give T cell receptor beta chains drawn from one sample of a study of cytomegalovirus exposure and HLA in healthy donors. The protocol was immunoSEQ multiplex PCR, while the TCRdb copy is restricted to in-frame clones and leaves out a portion. The data contain approximately 180,000 clones, about 75% of them singletons. The sample was PBMCs. These receptors originate from a man aged 35-49 years in good health and CMV-seropositive. The CDR3 runs from the conserved cysteine through the conserved F or W. D genes are given only for firm matches. Expanded clones get a size class; other rows say once, few or many, or leave the size out.

clone_size: once
j_call: TRBJ2-5
v_call: TRBV6-5
d_call: TRBD2
cdr3_aa: CATAREAQEAQYF
cdr3_nt: TGTGCCACCGCACGGGAGGCGCAAGAGGCCCAGTACTTC

clone_size: few
j_call: TRBJ2-7
v_call: TRBV7-8
d_call: TRBD1
cdr3_aa: CASSQGANEQYF
cdr3_nt: TGTGCCAGCAGCCAGGGGGCCAACGAGCAGTACTTC

clone_size: once
j_call: TRBJ2-7
v_call: TRBV18
d_call: -
cdr3_aa: CASSPPSTDYEQYF
cdr3_nt: TGTGCCAGCTCACCACCCTCGACAGACTACGAGCAGTACTTC

clone_size: -
j_call: TRBJ1-5
v_call: TRBV28
d_call: -
cdr3_aa: CASSPTGKGGNQPQHF
cdr3_nt: TGTGCCAGCAGTCCGACAGGCAAAGGGGGCAATCAGCCCCAGCATTTT

clone_size: -
j_call: TRBJ1-1
v_call: TRBV5-6
d_call: -
cdr3_aa: CASSGLGDNTEAFF
cdr3_nt: TGTGCCAGCAGCGGACTCGGGGATAACACTGAAGCTTTCTTT

clone_size: -
j_call: TRBJ2-5
v_call: TRBV7-9
d_call: TRBD1
cdr3_aa: CASSPETGVETQYF
cdr3_nt: TGTGCCAGCAGCCCCGAAACAGGGGTGGAGACCCAGTACTTC

clone_size: -
j_call: TRBJ2-3
v_call: TRBV5-1
d_call: -
cdr3_aa: CASSSMSNTDTQYF
cdr3_nt: TGCGCCAGCAGCTCTATGAGCAACACAGATACGCAGTATTTT

clone_size: -
j_call: TRBJ2-6
v_call: TRBV5-8
d_call: -
cdr3_aa: CASSLGGAGANVLTF
cdr3_nt: TGTGCCAGCAGCTTGGGGGGCGCTGGGGCCAACGTCCTGACTTTC

clone_size: -
j_call: TRBJ1-1
v_call: TRBV7-6
d_call: TRBD1
cdr3_aa: CASSVRQGMNTEAFF
cdr3_nt: TGTGCCAGCAGCGTCCGACAGGGAATGAACACTGAAGCTTTCTTT

clone_size: -
j_call: TRBJ2-7
v_call: TRBV6-5
d_call: -
cdr3_aa: CASVRSYEQYF
cdr3_nt: TGTGCCAGCGTTCGCAGCTACGAGCAGTACTTC

clone_size: few
j_call: TRBJ2-1
v_call: TRBV14
d_call: TRBD2
cdr3_aa: CASSQRTSGGYNEQFF
cdr3_nt: TGTGCCAGCAGCCAAAGAACTAGCGGCGGGTACAATGAGCAGTTCTTC

clone_size: -
j_call: TRBJ1-3
v_call: TRBV6-5
d_call: -
cdr3_aa: CASSYGGGNSGNTIYF
cdr3_nt: TGTGCCAGCAGTTACGGCGGAGGAAACTCTGGAAACACCATATATTTT

clone_size: once
j_call: TRBJ2-7
v_call: TRBV6-5
d_call: TRBD2
cdr3_aa: CASSQGRAYEQYF
cdr3_nt: TGTGCCAGCAGTCAAGGGAGGGCTTACGAGCAGTACTTC

clone_size: -
j_call: TRBJ2-7
v_call: TRBV19
d_call: TRBD2
cdr3_aa: CASSIDPPGSAGDYEQYF
cdr3_nt: TGTGCCAGTAGTATAGATCCCCCCGGGTCAGCGGGAGACTACGAGCAGTACTTC

clone_size: -
j_call: TRBJ2-1
v_call: TRBV19
d_call: -
cdr3_aa: CASSPQGRRSYNEQFF
cdr3_nt: TGTGCCAGTAGCCCACAGGGGAGGAGGTCCTACAATGAGCAGTTCTTC

clone_size: -
j_call: TRBJ2-2
v_call: TRBV14
d_call: TRBD2
cdr3_aa: CASSQDLGLATPGELFF
cdr3_nt: TGTGCCAGCAGCCAAGATCTCGGACTAGCCACGCCCGGGGAGCTGTTTTTT

clone_size: -
j_call: TRBJ2-4
v_call: TRBV9
d_call: TRBD2
cdr3_aa: CASSPGVLAGWASGGNIQYF
cdr3_nt: TGTGCCAGCAGCCCCGGGGTACTAGCGGGGTGGGCGAGTGGCGGAAACATTCAGTACTTC

clone_size: once
j_call: TRBJ2-1
v_call: TRBV6-1
d_call: -
cdr3_aa: CASSPRNNERFF
cdr3_nt: TGTGCCAGCAGTCCCCGGAACAATGAGCGGTTCTTC

clone_size: -
j_call: TRBJ2-3
v_call: TRBV11-2
d_call: -
cdr3_aa: CASSHTDTQYF
cdr3_nt: TGTGCCAGCAGCCACACAGATACGCAGTATTTT

clone_size: -
j_call: TRBJ2-2
v_call: TRBV11-3
d_call: -
cdr3_aa: CASSLGGTLNTGELFF
cdr3_nt: TGTGCCAGCAGCTTAGGCGGGACTCTGAACACCGGGGAGCTGTTTTTT

clone_size: -
j_call: TRBJ1-2
v_call: TRBV28
d_call: TRBD1
cdr3_aa: CASRTTGGWNGYTF
cdr3_nt: TGTGCCAGCAGGACCACAGGGGGCTGGAATGGCTACACCTTC

clone_size: -
j_call: TRBJ2-2
v_call: TRBV7-8
d_call: -
cdr3_aa: CASSLDVSQDGELFF
cdr3_nt: TGTGCCAGCAGCTTAGATGTGTCTCAGGACGGGGAGCTGTTTTTT

clone_size: -
j_call: TRBJ2-1
v_call: TRBV10-3
d_call: TRBD1
cdr3_aa: CAISAEAGGTYNEQFF
cdr3_nt: TGTGCCATCAGTGCCGAGGCAGGGGGAACGTACAATGAGCAGTTCTTC

clone_size: -
j_call: TRBJ2-3
v_call: TRBV27
d_call: -
cdr3_aa: CASSLRLASADTQYF
cdr3_nt: TGTGCCAGCAGTTTGAGGCTAGCGAGTGCAGATACGCAGTATTTT

clone_size: -
j_call: TRBJ2-5
v_call: TRBV7-9
d_call: -
cdr3_aa: CASSQAERPQETQYF
cdr3_nt: TGTGCCAGCAGCCAAGCCGAGCGCCCACAAGAGACCCAGTACTTC

clone_size: -
j_call: TRBJ2-2
v_call: TRBV5-1
d_call: TRBD2
cdr3_aa: CASSLYSTSGRNTGELFF
cdr3_nt: TGCGCCAGCAGCTTGTATAGTACTAGCGGGAGGAACACCGGGGAGCTGTTTTTT

clone_size: -
j_call: TRBJ1-2
v_call: TRBV7-8
d_call: -
cdr3_aa: CASSLRGELSYGYTF
cdr3_nt: TGTGCCAGCAGCCTGCGGGGGGAGTTGAGCTATGGCTACACCTTC

clone_size: -
j_call: TRBJ1-1
v_call: TRBV27
d_call: -
cdr3_aa: CASSLTGTATEAFF
cdr3_nt: TGTGCCAGCAGTTTAACAGGTACAGCAACTGAAGCTTTCTTT